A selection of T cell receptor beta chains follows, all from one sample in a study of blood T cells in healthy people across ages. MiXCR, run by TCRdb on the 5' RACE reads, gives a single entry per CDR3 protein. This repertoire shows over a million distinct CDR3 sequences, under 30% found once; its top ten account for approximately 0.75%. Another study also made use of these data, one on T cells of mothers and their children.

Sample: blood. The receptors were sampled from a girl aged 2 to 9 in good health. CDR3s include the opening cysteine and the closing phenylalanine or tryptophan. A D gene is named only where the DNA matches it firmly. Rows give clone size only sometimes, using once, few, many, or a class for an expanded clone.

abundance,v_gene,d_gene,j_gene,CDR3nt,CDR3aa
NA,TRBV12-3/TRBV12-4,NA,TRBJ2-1,TGTGCCAGCAGCTTCCTAGCTACAATCTCCTACAATGAGCAGTTCTTC,CASSFLATISYNEQFF
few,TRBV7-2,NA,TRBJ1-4,TGTGCCAGCAGCCCCGGGGCCTCAAGAGAAAAACTGTTTTTT,CASSPGASREKLFF
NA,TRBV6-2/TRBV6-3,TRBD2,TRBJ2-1,TGTGCCACCGCGGGGGGCTCCTACAATGAGCAGTTCTTC,CATAGGSYNEQFF
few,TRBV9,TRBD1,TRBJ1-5,TGTGCCAGCAGCGCCGGACAGGGCGGTCAGCCCCAGCATTTT,CASSAGQGGQPQHF
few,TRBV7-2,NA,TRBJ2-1,TGTGCCAGCAGCTTTAAAGGGGGAGAATGGAATGAGCAGTTCTTC,CASSFKGGEWNEQFF
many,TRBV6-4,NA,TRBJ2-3,TGTGCCAGCAGTGACGGAGCTAGCACAGATACGCAGTATTTT,CASSDGASTDTQYF
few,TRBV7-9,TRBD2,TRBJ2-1,TGTGCCAGCAGCTACGCCGGGACTAGCGGGCCGAATGAGCAGTTCTTC,CASSYAGTSGPNEQFF
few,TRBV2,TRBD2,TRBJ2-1,TGTGCCAGCAGGGAAGGAGGGGACTACCCCGCAGAGCAGTTCTTC,CASREGGDYPAEQFF
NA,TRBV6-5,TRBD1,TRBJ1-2,TGTGCCAGCAGTCGGGGACAGGGAGACTATGGCTACACCTTC,CASSRGQGDYGYTF
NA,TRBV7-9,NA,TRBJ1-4,TGTGCCAGCAGCCGCCACCTCCCGGGACGGTCTTCCCCAAAACTGTTTTTT,CASSRHLPGRSSPKLFF
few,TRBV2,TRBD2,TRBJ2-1,TGTGCCAGCAGTCCAGGAGCGTTACTAGCGGGCCCGTTCCATGAGCAGTTCTTC,CASSPGALLAGPFHEQFF
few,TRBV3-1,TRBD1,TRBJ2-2,TGTGCCAGCAGCCAATGGGGACAGGACCCTACCGGGGAGCTGTTTTTT,CASSQWGQDPTGELFF
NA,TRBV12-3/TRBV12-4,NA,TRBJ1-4,TGTGCCAGCAGGGTACATGGGGATGAAAAACTGTTTTTT,CASRVHGDEKLFF
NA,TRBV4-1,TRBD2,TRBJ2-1,TGCGCCAGCAGCCAGGAGCTGGGACTAGCGGGAGACAATGAGCAGTTCTTC,CASSQELGLAGDNEQFF
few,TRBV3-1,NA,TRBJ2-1,TGTGCCAGCAGCCAAGGACTACTTAATGAGCAGTTCTTC,CASSQGLLNEQFF
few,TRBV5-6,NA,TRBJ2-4,TGTGCCAGCAGCTTGGGGTATAGGGGGATCGGAAACATTCAGTACTTC,CASSLGYRGIGNIQYF
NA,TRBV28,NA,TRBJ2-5,TGTGCCAGCAGTTCTTCCTATGGAGGACACGAGACCCAGTACTTC,CASSSSYGGHETQYF
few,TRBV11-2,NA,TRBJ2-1,TGTGCCAGCAGCCACAGGGGGCGGGAGGGCCGGAATGAGCAGTTCTTC,CASSHRGREGRNEQFF
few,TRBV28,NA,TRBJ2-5,TGTGCCAGCAGTTCAGGGAAAGAGACCCAGTACTTC,CASSSGKETQYF
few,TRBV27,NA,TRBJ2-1,TGTGCCAGCAGTTTATCGGAGCTAGGCTACAATGAGCAGTTCTTC,CASSLSELGYNEQFF
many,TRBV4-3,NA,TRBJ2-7,TGCGCCAGCAGCCAAGATATCCAGGGAGTCACCGAGCAGTACTTC,CASSQDIQGVTEQYF
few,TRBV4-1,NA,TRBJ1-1,TGCGCCAGCAGCCAGATACAGGGGAACACTGAAGCTTTCTTT,CASSQIQGNTEAFF
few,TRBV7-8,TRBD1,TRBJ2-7,TGTGCCAGCAGCTTAGGGGTTTCCAGGGGGTACATCGAGCAGTACTTC,CASSLGVSRGYIEQYF
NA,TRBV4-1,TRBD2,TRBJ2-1,TGCGCCAGCAGCCAAGAGTGTTTCGGACTAGCGGAAATCTACAATGAGCAGTTCTTC,CASSQECFGLAEIYNEQFF
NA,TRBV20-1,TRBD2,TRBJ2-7,TGCAGTGTTCCCTCGGAGCGGGGGCATTCCTACGAGCAGTACTTC,CSVPSERGHSYEQYF
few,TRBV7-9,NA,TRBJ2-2,TGTGCCAGCAGCTCCCTAATTGCCGGGGAGCTGTTTTTT,CASSSLIAGELFF
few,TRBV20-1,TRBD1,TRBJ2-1,TGCAGTGCTAGCCGAGGGGGCCCACACAATGAGCAGTTCTTC,CSASRGGPHNEQFF
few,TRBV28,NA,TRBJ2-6,TGTGCCAGCAGCCTTATCAGCGGCTCTGGGGCCAACGTCCTGACTTTC,CASSLISGSGANVLTF
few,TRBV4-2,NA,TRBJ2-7,TGTGCCAGCAGCCAAGGTGCGGATTCCTACGAGCAGTACTTC,CASSQGADSYEQYF
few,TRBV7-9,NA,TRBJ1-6,TGTGCCAGCAGCCCGATGGGGGCAGGGGATAATTCACCCCTCCACTTT,CASSPMGAGDNSPLHF
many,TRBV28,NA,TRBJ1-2,TGTGCCAGCAGTCCTTTCCGGGGGCAGGGGCATGGCTACACCTTC,CASSPFRGQGHGYTF
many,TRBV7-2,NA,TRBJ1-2,TGTGCCAGCGGCGAATTGCCAGGGAATGGCTACACCTTC,CASGELPGNGYTF
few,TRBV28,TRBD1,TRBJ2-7,TGTGCCACCACGGGACAGGGAACTCCCCACGAGCAGTACTTC,CATTGQGTPHEQYF
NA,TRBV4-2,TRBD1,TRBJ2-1,TGTGCCAGCAGCCAAGATCCCCTGGCTGGAGGCAGGGGGCAAGGCAATGAGCAGTTCTTC,CASSQDPLAGGRGQGNEQFF
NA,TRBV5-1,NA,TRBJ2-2,TGCGCCAGCAGCTTGATCCAAAGCGGCGGGGAGCTGTTTTTT,CASSLIQSGGELFF
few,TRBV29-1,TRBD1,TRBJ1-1,TGCAGCGTTGTAGTAGGGGGCCTTTCCACTGAAGCTTTCTTT,CSVVVGGLSTEAFF
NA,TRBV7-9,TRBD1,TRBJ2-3,TGTGCCAGCAGCATCGCCGGGACAGGGGGCAAAGATACGCAGTATTTT,CASSIAGTGGKDTQYF
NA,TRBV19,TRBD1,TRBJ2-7,TGTGCCAGTAGTGACCGGACAGGAACTGGCTCCTACGAGCAGTACTTC,CASSDRTGTGSYEQYF
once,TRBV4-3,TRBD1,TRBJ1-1,TGCGCCAGCAGCCCGGACAGGATGAACACTGAAGCTTTCTTT,CASSPDRMNTEAFF
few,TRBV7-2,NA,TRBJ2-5,TGTGCCAGCAGCCAAGTTACGAGAGGGCTCGGAGAGACCCAGTACTTC,CASSQVTRGLGETQYF
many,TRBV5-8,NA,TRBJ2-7,TGTGCCAGCACCCCTGTCATGCAGGCTGGCTACGAGCAGTACTTC,CASTPVMQAGYEQYF
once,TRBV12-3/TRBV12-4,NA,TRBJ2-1,TGTGCCACCGGCTTCAATGAACAGTTCTTC,CATGFNEQFF
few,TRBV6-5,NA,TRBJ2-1,TGTGCCAGCCGACCCTCCTACAATGAGCAGTTCTTC,CASRPSYNEQFF
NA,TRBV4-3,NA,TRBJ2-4,TGCGCCAGCAGCCAAGATCAGGGGTGGAACATTCAGTACTTC,CASSQDQGWNIQYF
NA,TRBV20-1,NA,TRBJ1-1,TGCAGTGCTAGCGCCAGAAACACTGAAGCTTTCTTT,CSASARNTEAFF
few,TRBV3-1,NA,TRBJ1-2,TGTGCCAGCAGCCTAGATGACGGGGACTATGGCTACACCTTC,CASSLDDGDYGYTF